These 23 T cell receptor beta chains share one sample of origin, sequenced in a study of blood T cells in healthy people across ages. Using a J-beta primer mix together with a sample-barcoded 5' primer, a second PCR was run for roughly 6 to 12 cycles. MiXCR was run by TCRdb on the 5' RACE reads, yielding one entry per CDR3 protein. This table holds 1.5 million to 2 million distinct CDR3 sequences, around 40% found once. The sample consisted of blood. The source of these receptors is a human donor in good health.

V is TRBV21-1 and J is TRBJ2-3. TRBV21-1 is a pseudogene locus. This CDR3 is 13 amino acids long. The chain's CDR3 is CASSTPKPDTQYF. The CDR3 region has the DNA TGTGCCAGCAGCACCCCAAAACCCGATACGCAGTATTTT.

The chain joins TRBV6-1 to TRBJ2-7; 10 bases map to TRBD1. The CDR3 is 12 residues long. In germline, CDR1 is MNHNS, CDR2 SASEGT. Trimming cost V 11 bases and J 4 bases; bases outside gene matches: 5. Here the CDR3 reads CAGGTGVYEQYF. In nucleotides, the CDR3 is TGTGCCGGAGGGACAGGGGTTTACGAGCAGTACTTC.

This clonotype was counted only a few times. The V gene is TRBV6-2 or TRBV6-3, the J gene TRBJ1-5; 9 bases are a match to TRBD1. Germline V gene sequence: CDR1 MNHEY, CDR2 SVGEGT. V lost 5 bases and J lost 4; bases outside the gene matches: 9. The CDR3 contains 16 residues. CDR3 sequence reads: CASSPGGTGRNQPQHF. CDR3 in DNA: TGTGCCAGCAGTCCCGGCGGGACAGGGCGAAATCAGCCCCAGCATTTT.

V gene TRBV9 combines with J gene TRBJ2-2; maybe TRBD1 (6 bases). V was clipped by 4 bases and J by 5 bases, with 12 bases between them. The CDR3 totals 14 residues. The V gene's germline CDR1 is SGDLS and CDR2 YYNGEE. Written as DNA, the CDR3 is TGTGCCAGCAGCCCCCTGGACAGAACCGGGGAGCTGTTTTTT. It is translated as CASSPLDRTGELFF.

CDR3 coding DNA: TGTGCCACCAGTGATCCGCAGGGGGCTGAAGCTTTCTTT. This translates into CATSDPQGAEAFF. The chain joins TRBV24-1 to TRBJ1-1; the match to TRBD1 covers 7 bases. The length of the CDR3 is 13 residues. J was trimmed by 6 bases and V by 3 bases; bases with no gene match: 3. CDR1 and CDR2 (germline): KGHDR, SFDVKD.

This clonotype was detected ten times or more. The chain has TRBV28 and TRBJ2-7; D gene unclear. The CDR3 is made up of 14 amino acids. V was pared by 5 bases and J by 0 bases, with 11 bases between. In germline, CDR1 is MDHEN, CDR2 SYDVKM. In DNA form, the CDR3 reads TGTGCCAGCAGTAGGGTAATGGTCTCCTACGAGCAGTACTTC. Translating it yields CASSRVMVSYEQYF.

The chain joins TRBV7-2 to TRBJ2-1, with TRBD2 matching over 7 bases. Losses at the gene ends were 5 bases for V and 0 bases for J; bases not matched to a gene: 7. The CDR3 totals 16 residues. Germline CDR1 and CDR2: SGHTA and FQGNSA. The CDR3 here is CASSVLGGISYNEQFF. CDR3 bases: TGTGCCAGCAGCGTATTGGGGGGGATCTCCTACAATGAGCAGTTCTTC. Supplemented by reference TRBV7-2 and TRBJ2-1, the full variable domain reads GAGVSQSPSNKVTEKGKDVELRCDPISGHTALYWYRQSLGQGLEFLIYFQGNSAPDKSGLPSDRFSAERTGGSVSTLTIQRTQQEDSAVYLCASSVLGGISYNEQFFGPGTRLTVL.

This chain links TRBV27 with TRBJ2-2; the D gene is possibly TRBD2 (6 bases). Germline V CDR1 and CDR2: MNHEY, SMNVEV (reference sequence). The V gene lost 3 bases and the J gene lost 5 bases, with 19 bases spanning the gap. This CDR3 is built from 17 residues. This chain's CDR3 is CASSLAPTAGWTGELFF. CDR3 nucleotides: TGTGCCAGCAGTTTGGCCCCAACAGCGGGTTGGACCGGGGAGCTGTTTTTT.

This chain connects TRBV7-9 to TRBJ2-7; TRBD1 matches at 7 bases. CDR3 length equals 16 residues. With V trimmed by 5 bases and J by 0 bases, 10 bases remained unmatched. Germline CDR1 and CDR2: SEHNR and FQNEAQ (reference sequence). The CDR3 is CASSPHRGPSSYEQYF. CDR3 DNA sequence: TGTGCCAGCAGCCCCCACAGGGGCCCCAGCTCCTACGAGCAGTACTTC.

The chain carries TRBV6-5 and TRBJ1-6; 8 positions match TRBD1. With 6 bases clipped from V and 5 bases from J, the junction kept 9 bases outside the gene matches. The CDR3 runs to 16 residues. CDR1 and CDR2 (germline): MNHEY, SVGAGI. CDR3 loop: CASSLLWTGNNSPLHF. The CDR3 DNA reads as TGTGCCAGCAGCTTACTCTGGACAGGGAATAATTCACCCCTCCACTTT.

The chain links TRBV9 to TRBJ2-7; D may correspond to TRBD1 or TRBD2 (5 bases each). Trimming left V 0 bases short and J 2 bases short, with 9 bases between. The CDR3 runs 14 residues. CDR1 and CDR2 from the germline V gene are SGDLS and YYNGEE. CDR3 nucleotide sequence: TGTGCCAGCAGCGTAGGGATGGGACCCTACGAGCAGTACTTC. This encodes CASSVGMGPYEQYF.

This clonotype was seen a few times. The chain recombines TRBV24-1 with TRBJ2-1, with D perhaps given as TRBD1 or TRBD2 (6 bases each). This CDR3 is built from 17 residues. Trimming took 8 bases from V and 3 from J, leaving 22 bases between them. The germline gives CDR1 KGHDR, CDR2 SFDVKD. This CDR3 is CATTDSPSRGGYNEQFF. As DNA, the CDR3 is TGTGCCACCACCGATTCCCCCAGCAGGGGAGGCTACAATGAGCAGTTCTTC.

Of note for this clonotype: An end of the junction differs from the germline gene, which may be a read error. The genes are TRBV7-9 and TRBJ1-2, with 8 nucleotides matching TRBD1. Per germline, CDR1 SEHNR and CDR2 FQNEAQ (reference sequence). The CDR3 totals 15 residues. The CDR3 is CASSLEDREYYGYTF. In nucleotides, the CDR3 is TGTGCCAGCAGTTTAGAGGACAGGGAATACTATGGCTACACCTTC.

This clonotype was seen a few times. The rearrangement joins TRBV7-2 to TRBJ1-5; the D gene is possibly TRBD1 (5 bases). The CDR3 loop spans 11 amino acids. The V end lost 10 bases, the J end lost 5 bases, and 9 bases lay between the germline ends. The germline gives CDR1 SGHTA, CDR2 FQGNSA. The CDR3 bases are TGTGCCACGGGCAGGGATCAGCCCCAGCATTTT. It specifies CATGRDQPQHF. Variable domain in full (rest from reference TRBV7-2 and TRBJ1-5): GAGVSQSPSNKVTEKGKDVELRCDPISGHTALYWYRQSLGQGLEFLIYFQGNSAPDKSGLPSDRFSAERTGGSVSTLTIQRTQQEDSAVYLCATGRDQPQHFGDGTRLSIL.

The chain is built from TRBV27 and TRBJ1-1; TRBD1 matches 11 bases. The germline V gene encodes CDR1 MNHEY and CDR2 SMNVEV (reference sequence). V lost 5 bases and J lost 4; bases outside the gene matches: 3. This CDR3 region has 14 residues. The CDR3 is CASSMGTGGTEAFF. The CDR3 nucleotides read TGTGCCAGCAGTATGGGGACAGGGGGCACTGAAGCTTTCTTT.

The chain recombines TRBV28 with TRBJ2-4; TRBD2 might be the D (7 bases). With 6 bases removed from V and 13 bases from J, the gap between germline ends came to 22 bases. Germline V lookup: CDR1 MDHEN, CDR2 SYDVKM. CDR3 length: 14 amino acids. CDR3 nucleotides: TGTGCCAGCAGGGTACAAGGGGGGGATGGAGAGCAGTACTTC. Encoded protein: CASRVQGGDGEQYF.

V and J are TRBV27 and TRBJ2-6, with 8 bases aligning to TRBD1. The V and J ends lost 7 bases and 0 bases, in that order; junction bases with no gene match: 14. The V gene's germline CDR1 is MNHEY and CDR2 SMNVEV (reference sequence). The CDR3 has 19 amino acids. The CDR3 sequence is CASKRGQGRRSSGANVLTF. The CDR3 bases are TGTGCCAGCAAAAGAGGACAGGGACGGAGGAGCTCTGGGGCCAACGTCCTGACTTTC.

This clonotype was found a few times. V is TRBV20-1 and J is TRBJ2-2; D is perhaps TRBD2 (5 bases). Germline V CDR1 and CDR2: DFQATT, SNEGSKA (reference sequence). The V end was cut by 6 bases, the J end by 7 bases, with 12 bases between. The CDR3 has 12 amino acids. CDR3 sequence (DNA): TGCAGTGCGAGTCTTACTAGCGGGGAGCTGTTTTTT. This gives the protein CSASLTSGELFF.

This clonotype has at least ten counts. The genes are TRBV20-1 and TRBJ2-1, with 11 nucleotides matching TRBD2. In germline, CDR1 is DFQATT, CDR2 SNEGSKA (reference sequence). V lost 6 bases and J lost 7; bases outside the gene matches: 11. The CDR3 runs to 15 residues. The CDR3 DNA is TGCAGTGCGCGCCAACTAGCGGGGGACGCTAATGAGCAGTTCTTC. Translated: CSARQLAGDANEQFF.

The CDR3 reads CASSQDSPRGETQYF. The CDR3 DNA follows: TGTGCCAGCAGCCAAGATAGCCCTAGGGGAGAGACCCAGTACTTC. The genes are TRBV4-2 and TRBJ2-4, with a weak D call TRBD1 (5 bases). The J call could be wrong; TRBJ2-5 is a better fit for the DNA end. Germline CDR1 is LGHNA and CDR2 is YNFKEQ. This CDR3 region has 15 residues.

This clonotype has just a few counts. The gene calls are TRBV20-1 and TRBJ2-4; D unclear. The CDR3 length is 15 residues. Trimming took off 0 bases at V and 0 bases at J, with 9 bases between the two ends. In germline, CDR1 is DFQATT, CDR2 SNEGSKA (reference sequence). CDR3 protein: CSARDRRLAKNIQYF. The CDR3 region has the DNA TGCAGTGCTAGAGACAGAAGATTAGCCAAAAACATTCAGTACTTC.

This clonotype occurred once. It may be a read error: a sequence one base away is much more abundant. The chain uses TRBV7-2 and TRBJ2-7; D is tentatively TRBD1 or TRBD2 (5 bases each). TRBJ2-1 explains the end of the DNA better; the J call may be wrong. The CDR3 sequence is 14 residues long. CDR1 SGHTA and CDR2 FQGNSA come from the germline V gene. CDR3 amino acids: CASSRDPNSYEQFF. DNA of the CDR3: TGTGCCAGCAGCCGGGACCCAAACTCCTACGAGCAGTTCTTC.

This clonotype was counted only a few times. The V call is TRBV28, the J call TRBJ2-3; D not certain. CDR1 MDHEN and CDR2 SYDVKM come from the germline V gene. Trimming removed 7 bases at V and 0 bases at J, with 11 bases between. This CDR3 comprises 14 residues. CDR3 sequence: CASMVDPSTDTQYF. The CDR3 DNA is TGTGCCAGCATGGTGGACCCTAGCACAGATACGCAGTATTTT.